The present TCR beta chain was sequenced within a study of shared clonotypes between healthy human individuals. About the study: Sampling drew on donors who were a couple of women and a few men aged 18 to 49.

An even split of each subset's genomic DNA across several immunoSEQ plates was performed. Assay: immunoSEQ multiplex PCR; the TCRdb copy retains only in-frame clones and omits some. The sample has fewer than 850,000 clones, approximately 79% seen once; the top ten hold roughly 1.8%. The germline gives CDR1 SNHLY, CDR2 FYNNEI. V was shortened by 5 bases and J by 2 bases, with 9 bases between the two germline ends. The CDR3 runs to 13 residues. This sequence originates from a woman in her twenties or thirties in good health. The V and J genes are TRBV2 and TRBJ2-5; D is unclear. The sequenced material came from memory CD4+ T cells sorted from blood. Subset described: CD45RA-negative fraction. CDR3 residues: CASSMNSQETQYF. DNA of the CDR3: TGTGCCAGCAGTATGAACAGTCAAGAGACCCAGTACTTC.